This entry concerns a single TCR beta chain. The data are from a study of blood T cell repertoires in COVID-19. Study in general: The United States, Italy and Spain supplied acute and convalescent COVID-19 samples. Sample material is recorded as cDNA or gDNA derived from T cells, B-cell-depleted T cells, or PBMCs.

Libraries were prepared by immunoSEQ multiplex PCR; TCRdb keeps only in-frame clonotypes and omits some of them. Here the sample spans 280,000 or so clones, around 85% being singletons. Trimming removed 6 bases at V and 5 bases at J, with 14 bases between. This CDR3 contains 13 residues. Sequenced material: peripheral blood. V and J are TRBV12-3 or TRBV12-4 and TRBJ2-7; D is unresolved. This clonotype was sampled from a woman between 25 and 40 years old who had recovered from COVID-19. CDR3 coding DNA: TGTGCCAGCAGCCCCATCGTTCGGGACGAGCAGTACTTC. Its protein is CASSPIVRDEQYF.